This T cell receptor beta chain was retrieved from a study of T cell clonality in common variable immunodeficiency. Study outcomes and limitations: Reportedly, TCR beta sequences from common variable immunodeficiency showed fewer deletions and N-nucleotide insertions.

Assay used: immunoSEQ multiplex PCR; TCRdb lists only in-frame clones, some missing. This sample comprises about 19,000 clones, none seen once only. Regarding this clone: As yet, its antigen is unknown.

Diagnosis required reduced IgG, IgA and/or IgM with specific antibody deficiency. Replacement immunoglobulin had been given to every CVID subject for at least one year. This sequence originates from a human donor with common variable immunodeficiency. Sequences were obtained from peripheral blood mononuclear cells.

The covered CDR3 bases are TGTGCCAGCAGCCCCCGGGTGGACGAG. This codes for CASSPRVDE. The entire CDR3 protein reads CASSPRVDEQYF. The V and J genes are TRBV7-9 and TRBJ2-7; no definite D call. The read stops 3 residues short of the end of the CDR3; the missing end is completed from the germline J gene. The CDR3 is made up of 12 amino acids. Germline CDR1 is SEHNR and CDR2 is FQNEAQ (reference sequence). The germline V and J ends were trimmed by 5 bases and 5 bases, with 10 bases remaining between them.